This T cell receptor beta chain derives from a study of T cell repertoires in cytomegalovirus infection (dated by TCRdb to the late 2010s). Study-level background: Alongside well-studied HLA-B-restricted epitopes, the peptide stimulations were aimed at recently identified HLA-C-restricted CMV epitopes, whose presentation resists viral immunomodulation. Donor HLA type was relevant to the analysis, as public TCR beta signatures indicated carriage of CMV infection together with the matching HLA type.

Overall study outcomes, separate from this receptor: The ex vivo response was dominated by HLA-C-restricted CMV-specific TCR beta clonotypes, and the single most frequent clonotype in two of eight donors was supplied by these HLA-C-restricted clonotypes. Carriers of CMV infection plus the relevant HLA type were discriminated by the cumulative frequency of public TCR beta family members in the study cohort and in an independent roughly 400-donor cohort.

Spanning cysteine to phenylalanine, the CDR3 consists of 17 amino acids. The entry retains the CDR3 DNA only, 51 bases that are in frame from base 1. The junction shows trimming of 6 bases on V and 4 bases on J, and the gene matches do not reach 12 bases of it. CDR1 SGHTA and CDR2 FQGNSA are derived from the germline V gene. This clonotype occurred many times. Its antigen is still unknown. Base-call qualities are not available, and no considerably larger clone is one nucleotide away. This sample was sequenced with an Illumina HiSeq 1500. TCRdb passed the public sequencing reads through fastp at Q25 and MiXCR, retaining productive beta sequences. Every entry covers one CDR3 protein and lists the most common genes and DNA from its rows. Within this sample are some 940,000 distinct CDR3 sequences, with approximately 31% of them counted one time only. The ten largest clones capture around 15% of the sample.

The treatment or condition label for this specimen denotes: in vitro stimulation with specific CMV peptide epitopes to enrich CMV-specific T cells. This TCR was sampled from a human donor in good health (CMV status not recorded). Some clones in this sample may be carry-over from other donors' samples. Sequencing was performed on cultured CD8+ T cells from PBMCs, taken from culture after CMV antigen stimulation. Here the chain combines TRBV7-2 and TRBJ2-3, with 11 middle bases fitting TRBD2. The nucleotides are TGTGCCAGCAGTTCAAAACGTAGCGGGGGGGCCGCAGATACGCAGTATTTT. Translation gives CASSSKRSGGAADTQYF. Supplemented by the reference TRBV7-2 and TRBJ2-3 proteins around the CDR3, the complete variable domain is GAGVSQSPSNKVTEKGKDVELRCDPISGHTALYWYRQSLGQGLEFLIYFQGNSAPDKSGLPSDRFSAERTGGSVSTLTIQRTQQEDSAVYLCASSSKRSGGAADTQYFGPGTRLTVL.